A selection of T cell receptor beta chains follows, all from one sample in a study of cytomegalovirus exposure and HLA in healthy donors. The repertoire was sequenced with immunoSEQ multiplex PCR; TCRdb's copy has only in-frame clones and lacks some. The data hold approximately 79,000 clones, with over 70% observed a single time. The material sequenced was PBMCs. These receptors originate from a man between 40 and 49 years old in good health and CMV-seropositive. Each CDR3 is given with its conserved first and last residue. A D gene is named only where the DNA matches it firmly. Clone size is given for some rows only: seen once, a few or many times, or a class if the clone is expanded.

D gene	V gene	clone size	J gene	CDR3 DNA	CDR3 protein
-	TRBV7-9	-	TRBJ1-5	TGTGCCAGCAGCTTAGACAGGGTTAATCAGCCCCAGCATTTT	CASSLDRVNQPQHF
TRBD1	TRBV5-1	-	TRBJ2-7	TGCGCCAGCAGCCGGACGTCGGGACAGTCGAACTACGAGCAGTACTTC	CASSRTSGQSNYEQYF
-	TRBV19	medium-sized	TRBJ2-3	TGTGCCACAGAGGGAGATACGCAGTATTTT	CATEGDTQYF
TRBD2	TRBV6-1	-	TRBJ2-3	TGTGCCAGCAGTGAAGCGCTCTTAGTGGGAGGGGATACGCAGTATTTT	CASSEALLVGGDTQYF
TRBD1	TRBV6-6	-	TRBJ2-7	TGTGCCAGCACCGACTCCTCAGGGACAGGATTTTACGAGCAGTACTTC	CASTDSSGTGFYEQYF
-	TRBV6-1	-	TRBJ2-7	TGTGCCAGCAACCAGGGTTACGAGCAGTACTTC	CASNQGYEQYF
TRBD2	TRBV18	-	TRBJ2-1	TGTGCCAGCTCACCACTGCGGGGGGCCCAAAATCTGTTCTTC	CASSPLRGAQNLFF
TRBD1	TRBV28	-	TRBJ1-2	TGTGCCACCGAACAGGGGGACTATGGCTACACCTTC	CATEQGDYGYTF
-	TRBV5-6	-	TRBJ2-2	TGTGCCAGCAGCTGGGGGGTAAACACCGGGGAGCTGTTTTTT	CASSWGVNTGELFF
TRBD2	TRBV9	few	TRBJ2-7	TGTGCCAGCAGCAAACTGGGACTAGCGACCCACGAGCAGTACTTC	CASSKLGLATHEQYF
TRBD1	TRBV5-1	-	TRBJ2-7	TGCGCCAGCAGCGGAGGACAGGGAATCTACGAGCAGTACTTC	CASSGGQGIYEQYF
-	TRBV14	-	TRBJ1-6	TGTGCCAGCAGCCAAGTCCAGGGAAGGTCACCCCTCCACTTT	CASSQVQGRSPLHF
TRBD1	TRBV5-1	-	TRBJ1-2	TGCGCCAGCAGCTTGGAGGACAGGGGAGCTGGCTACACCTTC	CASSLEDRGAGYTF
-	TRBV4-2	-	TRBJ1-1	TGTGCCAGCAGCCCGAAAGCCCGGACATTGAACACTGAAGCTTTCTTT	CASSPKARTLNTEAFF
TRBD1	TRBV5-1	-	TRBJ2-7	TGCGCCAGCAGCATCCGACAGGGAGCCTACGAGCAGTACTTC	CASSIRQGAYEQYF
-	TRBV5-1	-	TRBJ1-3	TGCGCCAGCAGCTTTGGGCCCCTGAATACTGGAAACACCATATATTTT	CASSFGPLNTGNTIYF
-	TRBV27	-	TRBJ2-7	TGTGCCAGCAGTTTAGAAATAGGGGTGGGCTACGAGCAGTACTTC	CASSLEIGVGYEQYF
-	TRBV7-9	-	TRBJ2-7	TGTGCCAGCAGCCCACGGGACACCTACGAGCAGTACTTC	CASSPRDTYEQYF
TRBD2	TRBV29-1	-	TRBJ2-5	TGCAGCGTTGTTGGGACTAGCGGGATTTCGGAGACCCAGTACTTC	CSVVGTSGISETQYF
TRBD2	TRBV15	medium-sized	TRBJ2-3	TGTGCCACCAGCCCACGGAGCGGGGACCCCACAGATACGCAGTATTTT	CATSPRSGDPTDTQYF
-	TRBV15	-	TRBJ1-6	TGTGCCACCAGCAGAGATGACAGCAGGGATTCACCCCTCCACTTT	CATSRDDSRDSPLHF
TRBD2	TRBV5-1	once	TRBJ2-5	TGCGCCAGCAGCTGGCAGCGGGGGGAAGAGACCCAGTACTTC	CASSWQRGEETQYF
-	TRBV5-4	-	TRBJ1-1	TGTGCCAGCACCCGAGGTGAGCTGAACACTGAAGCTTTCTTT	CASTRGELNTEAFF
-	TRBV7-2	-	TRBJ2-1	TGTGCCAGCATCTTTATCCGGGGATATACCTACAATGAGCAGTTCTTC	CASIFIRGYTYNEQFF
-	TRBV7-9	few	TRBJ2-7	TGTGCCAGCAGCTTAGATGGGCCCGCAGGGCAGTACTTC	CASSLDGPAGQYF
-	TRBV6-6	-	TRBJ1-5	TGTGCCAGCAATTTTGGCAGGCGATATCAGCCCCAGCATTTT	CASNFGRRYQPQHF
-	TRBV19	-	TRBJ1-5	TGTGCCAGTAGTCTGGGACGGGAGAGTAGCCAGCCCCAGCATTTT	CASSLGRESSQPQHF
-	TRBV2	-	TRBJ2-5	TGTGCCAGCTCCCCGACGACTGACGGGATGGCCCAGTACTTC	CASSPTTDGMAQYF
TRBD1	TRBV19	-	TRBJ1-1	TGTGCCAGTAGTGCAGGGGGCAGGACTGAAGCTTTCTTT	CASSAGGRTEAFF
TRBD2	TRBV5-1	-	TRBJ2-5	TGCGCCAGCAGCTTTAATAACGATCGCGGGGGGACCCAGTACTTC	CASSFNNDRGGTQYF
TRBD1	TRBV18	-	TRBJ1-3	TGTGCCAGCTCCCTGGGACAGGCAACTGGAAACACCATATATTTT	CASSLGQATGNTIYF
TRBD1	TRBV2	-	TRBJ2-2	TGTGCCAGCAATTGGGACAGCCCCACCGGGGAGCTGTTTTTT	CASNWDSPTGELFF
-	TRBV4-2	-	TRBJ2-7	TGTGCCAGCAGCCAATCCATTGGGGGGTACGAGCAGTACTTC	CASSQSIGGYEQYF
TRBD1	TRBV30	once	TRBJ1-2	TGTGCCTGGAGTGTACGAGGGTTCGGGACAGCCTCTAACTATGGCTACACCTTC	CAWSVRGFGTASNYGYTF
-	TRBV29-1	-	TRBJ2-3	TGCAGCGTTAAAGCCCCTGAGGCGGGAGATACGCAGTATTTT	CSVKAPEAGDTQYF
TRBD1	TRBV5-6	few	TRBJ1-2	TGTGCCAGCAGCCGTTCGGGACAGGGTAACTATGGCTACACCTTC	CASSRSGQGNYGYTF
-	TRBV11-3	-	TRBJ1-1	TGTGCCAGCAGCCTGTCAGGAGGGACTGAAGCTTTCTTT	CASSLSGGTEAFF
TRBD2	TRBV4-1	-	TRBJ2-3	TGCGCCAGCAGCCCGGGACTAGCGGACACAGATACGCAGTATTTT	CASSPGLADTDTQYF
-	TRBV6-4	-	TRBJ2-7	TGTGCCAGCCCCGGGACACTCTACGAGCAGTACTTC	CASPGTLYEQYF
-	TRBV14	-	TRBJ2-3	TGTGCCAGCAGCCAAGACAGGTCCGCAGATACGCAGTATTTT	CASSQDRSADTQYF
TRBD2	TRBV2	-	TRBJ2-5	TGTGCCAGCAGAGGGAGGGATCAAGAGACCCAGTACTTC	CASRGRDQETQYF
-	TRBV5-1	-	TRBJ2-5	TGCGCCAGCAGCTTTCAACAGGGTTGGGAGACCCAGTACTTC	CASSFQQGWETQYF
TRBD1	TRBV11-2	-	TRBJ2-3	TGTGCCAGCAGCCGGACAGGGCGGAGGTTCGATACGCAGTATTTT	CASSRTGRRFDTQYF
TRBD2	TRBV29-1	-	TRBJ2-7	TGCAGCGTTGAAGATTCTAGCGGGAGTAGCGAGCAGTACTTC	CSVEDSSGSSEQYF
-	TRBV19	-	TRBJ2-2	TGTGCCAGTAGATCGGACTACACCTTTGTAGGGGAGCTGTTTTTT	CASRSDYTFVGELFF
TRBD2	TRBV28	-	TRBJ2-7	TGTGCCAGCGAAAGCGCTAGCGGGCTCTACGAGCAGTACTTC	CASESASGLYEQYF
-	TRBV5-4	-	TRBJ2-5	TGTGCCAGCAGCTCTTCAGTCGAGACCCAGTACTTC	CASSSSVETQYF
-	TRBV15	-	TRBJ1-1	TGTGCCACCAGCAGAGTAGAGAACACTGAAGCTTTCTTT	CATSRVENTEAFF